The 17 T cell receptor beta chains given below trace back to one sample, sequenced in a study of T cell clones after liver transplantation. Repertoires were generated with immunoSEQ multiplex PCR, while TCRdb's copy carries only in-frame clones and drops some. This sample has approximately 22,000 clones; approximately 93% occur once, and the top ten carry roughly 25%. Source: CD8+ T cells from blood, taken less than 27 months after liver transplant. These receptors all stem from a human patient who received a liver transplant. The graft donor may be the source of some T cells.

CDR3 protein: CASSTGTTILQETQYF. CDR3 in DNA: TGTGCCAGCAGCACCGGGACCACCATTCTCCAAGAGACCCAGTACTTC. This chain joins TRBV5-4 and TRBJ2-5; perhaps D is TRBD1 or TRBD2 (5 bases each). Germline V CDR1 and CDR2: SGHNT, YYREEE (reference sequence). V was clipped by 4 bases and J by 1 base, with 17 bases between them. The CDR3 contains 16 residues.

The chain uses TRBV19 and TRBJ1-1; no reliable D call. CDR1 is LNHDA, CDR2 SQIVND, per germline (reference sequence). CDR3 length equals 12 residues. Trimming left V 7 bases short and J 3 bases short, with 9 bases between. DNA of the CDR3: TGTGCCAGTAAAATCGGGGACACTGAAGCTTTCTTT. Its translation is CASKIGDTEAFF.

This rearrangement joins TRBV27 to TRBJ1-2, with TRBD1 identical over 8 bases. Losses at the gene ends were 6 bases for V and 6 bases for J; bases not matched to a gene: 6. The CDR3 sequence is 13 residues long. Germline CDR1 MNHEY, CDR2 SMNVEV (reference sequence). DNA for the CDR3: TGTGCCAGCAGACCCGGACAGGGCGATGGCTACACCTTC. This encodes CASRPGQGDGYTF.

CDR3 sequence: CASTSGSSYNEQFF. CDR3 DNA sequence: TGTGCCAGCACTAGCGGGAGCTCCTACAATGAGCAGTTCTTC. V and J are TRBV6-1 and TRBJ2-1, with 10 bases matching TRBD2. Germline CDR1 and CDR2: MNHNS and SASEGT. This CDR3 has 14 residues. After removal of 7 bases from V and 0 bases from J, the junction contained 0 bases not matched to a gene.

The genes are TRBV28 and TRBJ1-5, with D unclear. The CDR3 loop spans 14 amino acids. CDR1 and CDR2 from the germline V gene are MDHEN and SYDVKM. The V and J ends lost 5 bases and 1 base respectively, with 9 bases between them. The CDR3 reads CASSHGESNQPQHF. CDR3 DNA: TGTGCCAGCAGTCATGGGGAGAGCAATCAGCCCCAGCATTTT.

The chain joins TRBV27 to TRBJ2-1; 9 nucleotides align to TRBD1. The ends lost 5 bases at V and 7 bases at J; junction bases unmatched: 9. The CDR3 runs to 15 residues. From germline, CDR1 is MNHEY and CDR2 SMNVEV (reference sequence). Here the CDR3 DNA reads TGTGCCAGCAGTGAGGGACAGGGAGGTGGAAATGAGCAGTTCTTC. Translation gives CASSEGQGGGNEQFF.

The rearrangement joins TRBV9 to TRBJ2-1; D remains unclear. V lost 4 bases, J lost 8 bases, and 16 bases lay in between. This CDR3 contains 14 residues. Germline assignment: CDR1 SGDLS and CDR2 YYNGEE. Written as DNA, the CDR3 is TGTGCCAGCAGCCCCCACAATGTTGGCGATGAGCAGTTCTTC. Protein sequence: CASSPHNVGDEQFF.

This chain connects TRBV2 to TRBJ2-7; TRBD1 matches at 8 bases. Germline V gives CDR1 SNHLY, CDR2 FYNNEI. This CDR3 is built from 14 residues. V trimming: 3 bases; J trimming: 5 bases; junction bases outside the gene matches: 6. The chain's CDR3 is CASSDADRVDEQYF. DNA for the CDR3: TGTGCCAGCAGTGACGCGGACAGGGTCGACGAGCAGTACTTC. Together with reference TRBV2 and TRBJ2-7, the CDR3 gives the full variable domain: EPEVTQTPSHQVTQMGQEVILRCVPISNHLYFYWYRQILGQKVEFLVSFYNNEISEKSEIFDDQFSVERPDGSNFTLKIRSTKLEDSAMYFCASSDADRVDEQYFGPGTRLTVT.

The chain links TRBV7-9 to TRBJ2-7; D is ambiguous. The CDR3 is made up of 12 amino acids. CDR1 SEHNR and CDR2 FQNEAQ come from the germline V gene (reference sequence). The V end was cut by 3 bases, the J end by 7 bases, with 10 bases between. CDR3 bases: TGTGCCAGCAGCTTTGCGATTCAAGAGCAGTACTTC. It is translated as CASSFAIQEQYF.

The CDR3 sequence is CASSLRTGGVDTQYF. The CDR3 bases are TGCGCCAGCAGCCTACGGACAGGGGGCGTGGATACGCAGTATTTT. The chain employs TRBV5-1 and TRBJ2-3, with 11 bases aligning to TRBD1. This CDR3 has 15 residues. The junction had 7 bases not matched to a gene; V was cut back by 4 bases and J by 6 bases. Germline V gene lookup returns CDR1 SGHRS and CDR2 YFSETQ.

The chain carries TRBV4-3 and TRBJ2-2; 7 nucleotides line up with TRBD2. The length of the CDR3 is 20 residues. With 2 bases clipped from V and 5 bases from J, the junction kept 20 bases outside the gene matches. The V gene's germline CDR1 is LGHNA and CDR2 YSLEER. In DNA, the CDR3 is TGCGCCAGCAGCCAACCTATCGCGGGCGTTCGGGAGGAAGAGACCGGGGAGCTGTTTTTT. Amino acids: CASSQPIAGVREEETGELFF.

The rearrangement joins TRBV7-8 to TRBJ2-1, with a weak D call TRBD1 (6 bases). This CDR3 is built from 16 residues. V was shortened by 1 base and J by 5 bases, with 15 bases between the two germline ends. Germline V lookup: CDR1 SGHVS, CDR2 FQNEAQ. CDR3 loop: CASSLVGAQKNNEQFF. CDR3 nucleotide sequence: TGTGCCAGCAGCTTAGTGGGGGCTCAGAAAAACAATGAGCAGTTCTTC.

For this clone: The sample carries other DNA sequences with the same CDR3. The J gene is TRBJ2-7, the V gene TRBV6-5, with TRBD2 identical over 7 bases. Germline V gene sequence: CDR1 MNHEY, CDR2 SVGAGI. The junction had 0 bases not matched to a gene; V was cut back by 7 bases and J by 0 bases. CDR3 length equals 12 residues. The chain's CDR3 is CASTSGSYEQYF. CDR3 DNA: TGTGCCAGCACTAGCGGCTCCTACGAGCAGTACTTC.

The chain carries TRBV7-9 and TRBJ2-1, with a tentative D call TRBD1 (5 bases). The CDR3 runs 14 residues. The V end was cut by 5 bases, the J end by 6 bases, with 14 bases between. Germline CDR1 and CDR2: SEHNR and FQNEAQ (reference sequence). The CDR3 nucleotides read TGTGCCAGCAGCCCTCATGGGGCTATCAATGAGCAGTTCTTC. Residues: CASSPHGAINEQFF.

The CDR3: CATSPGGITGELFF. The CDR3 DNA sequence: TGTGCCACCTCACCTGGGGGCATCACCGGGGAGCTGTTTTTT. The chain couples TRBV27 to TRBJ2-2; weak D call: TRBD1 (6 bases). CDR1 is MNHEY and CDR2 is SMNVEV in the germline V gene (reference sequence). This CDR3 region has 14 residues. The V end lost 10 bases, the J end lost 4 bases, and 16 bases lay between the germline ends.

The rearrangement links TRBV21-1 to TRBJ2-5; the D call in the table, TRBD1, was not verified against the DNA. The last part of the DNA fits TRBJ2-7 better; the J call may be wrong. TRBV21-1 is a known pseudogene. The CDR3 is 14 residues long. The CDR3 sequence: CASSKVEDSDEQYF. CDR3 nucleotide sequence: TGTGCCAGCAGCAAAGTCGAGGACAGCGACGAGCAGTACTTC.

This clone was detected a few times. CDR3 sequence reads: CASSLWDYNIRETQYF. CDR3 nucleotides: TGTGCCAGCAGCTTATGGGACTACAACATCAGGGAGACCCAGTACTTC. The chain is built from TRBV11-2 and TRBJ2-5, with 7 positions matching TRBD2. The V and J ends lost 2 bases and 5 bases, in that order; junction bases with no gene match: 11. The germline V gene encodes CDR1 SGHAT and CDR2 FQNNGV. There are 16 residues in the CDR3.